Sequencing of this TCR beta chain was carried out in a study of cytomegalovirus exposure and HLA in healthy donors. General observations from the study: Accurate HLA-A and HLA-B prediction from TCR beta sequences was reported for most subjects.

Comment on this clone: Its target is not known.

The CDR3 has 14 amino acids. J was trimmed by 7 bases and V by 2 bases; bases with no gene match: 7. Germline CDR1 reads SGHRS; CDR2 reads YFSETQ. The PCR made use of 60 Vbeta and 13 Jbeta primers. Sequencing was performed with immunoSEQ multiplex PCR; in TCRdb, only in-frame clones are kept and a portion is missing. This table holds under 200,000 clones, about four fifths found once. The receptor's source is a male donor in good health and CMV-seropositive. The sequencing sample was made of PBMCs. This chain connects TRBV5-1 to TRBJ2-5, with 8 nucleotides matching TRBD1. The CDR3 loop reads CASSFDRGPGTQYF. CDR3 sequence (DNA): TGCGCCAGCAGCTTCGACAGGGGCCCGGGGACCCAGTACTTC.